This is a list of T cell receptor beta chains from one sample in a study of blood T cell repertoires in COVID-19. Using immunoSEQ multiplex PCR, the repertoire was profiled, and TCRdb retains in-frame clones only, with some absent. This table has about 98,000 clones, about nine tenths appearing once. Material: peripheral blood. Source of these receptors: a woman between 45 and 60 years old with COVID-19, enrolled during active disease. CDR3s include the opening cysteine and the closing phenylalanine or tryptophan. Each record gives: CDR3 DNA, CDR3 protein, D gene, V gene, clone size, CDR3 length, J gene. A D gene is named only where the DNA matches it firmly. Part of the rows lack a size; the others show once, few, many or a class for expanded clones.

DNA: TGTGCCAGCAGCCCGACAGGGAGCACAGATACGCAGTATTTT
CDR3: CASSPTGSTDTQYF
D: TRBD1
V: TRBV7-9
size: .
length: 14
J: TRBJ2-3

DNA: TGTGCCATACCTCTAGCGGGGGTTCAAGAGACCCAGTACTTC
CDR3: CAIPLAGVQETQYF
D: TRBD2
V: TRBV2
size: .
length: 14
J: TRBJ2-5

DNA: TGCGCCAGCAGCTGGACATTAGCGGGGGTCCCCTACGAGCAGTACTTC
CDR3: CASSWTLAGVPYEQYF
D: TRBD2
V: TRBV5-1
size: .
length: 16
J: TRBJ2-7

DNA: TGTGCCAGCAGTTACTATGTGGCAGGGGCGGTGGAGCAGTACTTC
CDR3: CASSYYVAGAVEQYF
D: .
V: TRBV6-5
size: .
length: 15
J: TRBJ2-7

DNA: TGCGCCAGCAGCTTGGTGCAGGGTTCAGATACGCAGTATTTT
CDR3: CASSLVQGSDTQYF
D: .
V: TRBV5-1
size: .
length: 14
J: TRBJ2-3

DNA: TGCGCCAGCAGGGCGATGGGGAGTAGCTCCTACGAGCAGTACTTC
CDR3: CASRAMGSSSYEQYF
D: .
V: TRBV5-1
size: .
length: 15
J: TRBJ2-7

DNA: TGTGCCACCAGTGCGGGGGCTGGGGCCAACGTCCTGACTTTC
CDR3: CATSAGAGANVLTF
D: .
V: TRBV24-1
size: .
length: 14
J: TRBJ2-6

DNA: TGTGCCACCAGCAGAGATCTCGTTAACTATGGCTACACCTTC
CDR3: CATSRDLVNYGYTF
D: .
V: TRBV15
size: once
length: 14
J: TRBJ1-2

DNA: TGCGCCAGCAGTGCTGGCAGTAATTCACCCCTCCACTTT
CDR3: CASSAGSNSPLHF
D: .
V: TRBV10-2
size: few
length: 13
J: TRBJ1-6

DNA: TGTGCCAGTAGTTCGGACAGCGCTCTTGAGACCCAGTACTTC
CDR3: CASSSDSALETQYF
D: .
V: TRBV19
size: .
length: 14
J: TRBJ2-5

DNA: TGTGCCAGCAGTTATAGGCCAGGGGGTCAAGATACGCAGTATTTT
CDR3: CASSYRPGGQDTQYF
D: TRBD1
V: TRBV6-5
size: .
length: 15
J: TRBJ2-3

DNA: TGTGCCTGGAGTCGGGGGACTAAGCCCCAGCATTTT
CDR3: CAWSRGTKPQHF
D: .
V: TRBV30
size: .
length: 12
J: TRBJ1-5

DNA: TGTGCCAGCAGCTTAGCCGGGACTAGCGGGGGGGCTGAGACCCAGTACTTC
CDR3: CASSLAGTSGGAETQYF
D: TRBD2
V: TRBV7-9
size: .
length: 17
J: TRBJ2-5

DNA: TGTGCCAGCAGCCAAGATCGAGGATATAATGAAAAACTGTTTTTT
CDR3: CASSQDRGYNEKLFF
D: .
V: TRBV3-1/TRBV3-2
size: few
length: 15
J: TRBJ1-4

DNA: TGTGCCAGTCGGGGGGTGGACAAAAACATTCAGTACTTC
CDR3: CASRGVDKNIQYF
D: TRBD2
V: TRBV11-2
size: .
length: 13
J: TRBJ2-4

DNA: TGTGCCAGCAGCTCCTTCGGGCGGGGGGCCACGAACACCGGGGAGCTGTTTTTT
CDR3: CASSSFGRGATNTGELFF
D: TRBD2
V: TRBV7-2
size: .
length: 18
J: TRBJ2-2

DNA: TGTGCCAGCAGCGTAGGGCAGGTTCCTAACTATGGCTACACCTTC
CDR3: CASSVGQVPNYGYTF
D: .
V: TRBV9
size: .
length: 15
J: TRBJ1-2

DNA: TGTGCCAGCAGCTTCCGACTAGCGGGAGGGATCTACGAGCAGTACTTC
CDR3: CASSFRLAGGIYEQYF
D: TRBD2
V: TRBV5-6
size: .
length: 16
J: TRBJ2-7

DNA: TGTGCCAGCAGCAGCACTAGCGGCTACAATGAGCAGTTCTTC
CDR3: CASSSTSGYNEQFF
D: .
V: TRBV21-1
size: .
length: 14
J: TRBJ2-1

DNA: TGCGCCAGCGCTACGGCGGGGGGGATGGATGAGCAGTTCTTC
CDR3: CASATAGGMDEQFF
D: TRBD2
V: TRBV5-1
size: .
length: 14
J: TRBJ2-1

DNA: TGTGCCAGCAGGGAACAGGGGAGATCAGGTGGAAACACCATATATTTT
CDR3: CASREQGRSGGNTIYF
D: TRBD1
V: TRBV25-1
size: .
length: 16
J: TRBJ1-3

DNA: TGTGCCAGCAGTTCGGGACAGGTAGGAGAGACCCAGTACTTC
CDR3: CASSSGQVGETQYF
D: TRBD1
V: TRBV2
size: .
length: 14
J: TRBJ2-5

DNA: TGCGCCAGCAGCCAAGAGCCGGGACTACCCCTGGAGCAGTACTTC
CDR3: CASSQEPGLPLEQYF
D: TRBD2
V: TRBV4-1
size: .
length: 15
J: TRBJ2-7

DNA: TGTGCCAGCAGCAATTATGGGCGGGGGGATTATCTACGAGAGCAGTACTTC
CDR3: CASSNYGRGDYLREQYF
D: TRBD2
V: TRBV7-9
size: .
length: 17
J: TRBJ2-7

DNA: TGTGCCAGCAGTTCAACAGGTCCTCAGGGGCTGAGCTATGGCTACACCTTC
CDR3: CASSSTGPQGLSYGYTF
D: .
V: TRBV27
size: .
length: 17
J: TRBJ1-2

DNA: TGTGCCAGTAGTATTAACAGGGGGCGTCTGAATGAAAAACTGTTTTTT
CDR3: CASSINRGRLNEKLFF
D: TRBD1
V: TRBV19
size: .
length: 16
J: TRBJ1-4

DNA: TGTGCCAGCAGCTTGCCCGGACTCCTGAACACTGAAGCTTTCTTT
CDR3: CASSLPGLLNTEAFF
D: .
V: TRBV11-3
size: .
length: 15
J: TRBJ1-1

DNA: TGCAGTGCTCGACAGCACACTGAAGCTTTCTTT
CDR3: CSARQHTEAFF
D: .
V: TRBV20-1
size: few
length: 11
J: TRBJ1-1

DNA: TGTGCCAGCAGCCAAGATCAGGGCAGGGGGCGAATCTCTGGAAACACCATATATTTT
CDR3: CASSQDQGRGRISGNTIYF
D: TRBD1
V: TRBV14
size: .
length: 19
J: TRBJ1-3

DNA: TGCGCCAGCAGCTTGTTGCAAGGGGACACTGAAGCTTTCTTT
CDR3: CASSLLQGDTEAFF
D: .
V: TRBV5-1
size: .
length: 14
J: TRBJ1-1

DNA: TGTGCCAGCAGTCTACAACAGGGGTTGAACACTGAAGCTTTCTTT
CDR3: CASSLQQGLNTEAFF
D: TRBD1
V: TRBV6-5
size: .
length: 15
J: TRBJ1-1

DNA: TGTGCCAGCAGCTTAGAGGGCGGGGAGACCCAGTACTTC
CDR3: CASSLEGGETQYF
D: .
V: TRBV7-9
size: .
length: 13
J: TRBJ2-5

DNA: TGTGCCAGCAGCTTAACACAGTTCTTCGAGACCCAGTACTTC
CDR3: CASSLTQFFETQYF
D: .
V: TRBV7-2
size: .
length: 14
J: TRBJ2-5

DNA: TGTGCCAGCAGTCGCCGGGACTGGGGGGAGACCCAGTACTTC
CDR3: CASSRRDWGETQYF
D: .
V: TRBV28
size: .
length: 14
J: TRBJ2-5

DNA: TGTGCCAGCAGCACGGTAGCAGCTAGCACAGATACGCAGTATTTT
CDR3: CASSTVAASTDTQYF
D: .
V: TRBV11-3
size: .
length: 15
J: TRBJ2-3

DNA: TGTGCCAGCAACCCAACGGACAGGGGGCTGGGCTATGGCTACACCTTC
CDR3: CASNPTDRGLGYGYTF
D: TRBD1
V: TRBV2
size: .
length: 16
J: TRBJ1-2

DNA: TGCGCCAGCAGCTTGGGCGACTCCAATACTAACTATGGCTACACCTTC
CDR3: CASSLGDSNTNYGYTF
D: .
V: TRBV5-1
size: .
length: 16
J: TRBJ1-2

DNA: TGCAGCGTTCCTGACAGGGAGGAATATGGCTACACCTTC
CDR3: CSVPDREEYGYTF
D: TRBD1
V: TRBV29-1
size: .
length: 13
J: TRBJ1-2

DNA: TGTGCCAGCAGTTACATAGATACAGAGACCCAGTACTTC
CDR3: CASSYIDTETQYF
D: .
V: TRBV6-2/TRBV6-3
size: .
length: 13
J: TRBJ2-5

DNA: TGTGCCAGCAGCCCCCCGACTAGCGGGGTAAATACGCAGTATTTT
CDR3: CASSPPTSGVNTQYF
D: TRBD2
V: TRBV9
size: .
length: 15
J: TRBJ2-3

DNA: TGTGCCAGCAGTTCCAAACAAAATTCACCCCTCCACTTT
CDR3: CASSSKQNSPLHF
D: .
V: TRBV27
size: .
length: 13
J: TRBJ1-6

DNA: TGTGCCAGCAGCCAAGCCAGTAATGGTGAAAAACTGTTTTTT
CDR3: CASSQASNGEKLFF
D: .
V: TRBV3-1/TRBV3-2
size: .
length: 14
J: TRBJ1-4

DNA: TGTGCCAGCAGTAGAGCCGGGACAGGGAATTACGAGCAGTACTTC
CDR3: CASSRAGTGNYEQYF
D: TRBD1
V: TRBV2
size: .
length: 15
J: TRBJ2-7

DNA: TGTGCCAGCGGGGGGACAGGGGGGAATGAAAAACTGTTTTTT
CDR3: CASGGTGGNEKLFF
D: TRBD1
V: TRBV27
size: .
length: 14
J: TRBJ1-4

DNA: TGCAGCGTTGAGGACAGGGGGTCTTACGGCTACACCTTC
CDR3: CSVEDRGSYGYTF
D: TRBD1
V: TRBV29-1
size: .
length: 13
J: TRBJ1-2

DNA: TGTGCCAGCAGCCCAACTAGTAGGGAGCAGTACTTC
CDR3: CASSPTSREQYF
D: .
V: TRBV7-2
size: .
length: 12
J: TRBJ2-7

DNA: TGTGCCAGCTCCCCTACTGCCTACGAGCAGTACTTC
CDR3: CASSPTAYEQYF
D: .
V: TRBV18
size: .
length: 12
J: TRBJ2-7

DNA: TGTGCCAGCATGGAGACAGGGGGCCAATCACCCCTCCACTTT
CDR3: CASMETGGQSPLHF
D: TRBD1
V: TRBV6-5
size: .
length: 14
J: TRBJ1-6

DNA: TGTGCCAGCAGCCCGGGGCCGGGGGGAGAGACCCAGTACTTC
CDR3: CASSPGPGGETQYF
D: TRBD2
V: TRBV5-4
size: .
length: 14
J: TRBJ2-5

DNA: TGTGCCAGCAGGGGGGACACCCCCTACGAGCAGTACTTC
CDR3: CASRGDTPYEQYF
D: .
V: TRBV12-3/TRBV12-4
size: .
length: 13
J: TRBJ2-7

DNA: TGTGCCAGCAGCTCAAGACAGGGGTCGGAAAAACTGTTTTTT
CDR3: CASSSRQGSEKLFF
D: TRBD1
V: TRBV5-4
size: .
length: 14
J: TRBJ1-4

DNA: TGTGCCAGCAGCCAAGGGATAGCGGGGGAGGGTGAGCAGTTCTTC
CDR3: CASSQGIAGEGEQFF
D: TRBD2
V: TRBV3-1/TRBV3-2
size: once
length: 15
J: TRBJ2-1

DNA: TGTGCCAGCCGAAGCGGGGGGGAGGAGACCCAGTACTTC
CDR3: CASRSGGEETQYF
D: TRBD2
V: TRBV28
size: .
length: 13
J: TRBJ2-5

DNA: TGTGCCAGCAGCCATGGGCAGCAGCAGTTCTTC
CDR3: CASSHGQQQFF
D: .
V: TRBV9
size: .
length: 11
J: TRBJ2-1